Below are 11 T cell receptor beta chains sequenced from a single sample in a study of vaccination effects on CD4 cells after COVID-19. Using viral peptide pools, the ViraFEST assay grew out antigen-specific CD4+ T cells prior to sequencing. Investigators separated out CD4+ T cells once around nine days of culture had passed. Vaccine recipients had no previous SARS-CoV-2 infection; their nucleocapsid antibodies were negative. This table comes from immunoSEQ multiplex PCR, and its TCRdb copy is limited to in-frame clones, with some not included. The table includes some 52,000 clones, about four fifths detected once. These receptors' targets are unknown. Sequencing used CD4+ T cells from PBMCs cultured with HCoV-OC43 spike peptides, obtained before COVID-19 vaccination. As to subset: HCoV-OC43 spike overlapping peptide pool stimulation. The receptors shown here come from a human donor who received a COVID-19 vaccine.

This sequence joins TRBV30 and TRBJ1-2; tentative D call: TRBD1 (5 bases). Germline assignment: CDR1 GTSNPN and CDR2 SVGIG (reference sequence). Between the trimmed V and J ends, which lost 8 bases and 6 bases, there was a span of 16 bases. The CDR3 runs to 12 residues. The CDR3 sequence: CALRVLGNGYTF. The DNA for the CDR3 is TGTGCCCTCAGGGTCTTAGGCAATGGCTACACCTTC.

This clone has only one observation. The chain has TRBV5-1 and TRBJ2-3; TRBD1 is a possible D gene (5 bases). The germline V and J ends were trimmed by 0 bases and 4 bases, with 9 bases remaining between them. CDR1 SGHRS and CDR2 YFSETQ come from the germline V gene. This CDR3 has 14 amino acids. The CDR3 spells CASSLEGFPDTQYF. The CDR3 DNA is TGCGCCAGCAGCTTGGAGGGGTTCCCAGATACGCAGTATTTT. Full variable domain (remainder filled in from reference TRBV5-1 and TRBJ2-3): KAGVTQTPRYLIKTRGQQVTLSCSPISGHRSVSWYQQTPGQGLQFLFEYFSETQRNKGNFPGRFSGRQFSNSRSEMNVSTLELGDSALYLCASSLEGFPDTQYFGPGTRLTVL.

This clone has just a few counts. This chain joins TRBV27 and TRBJ1-1; maybe TRBD1 (6 bases). V lost 5 bases and J 4 bases, leaving 17 bases between the germline ends. Germline lookup yields CDR1 MNHEY and CDR2 SMNVEV (reference sequence). The CDR3 length is 15 residues. The CDR3 loop reads CASSPYRDGGTEAFF. Written as DNA, the CDR3 is TGTGCCAGCAGTCCCTACAGGGATGGAGGCACTGAAGCTTTCTTT.

This clone was found once. The rearrangement uses TRBV19 and TRBJ1-4; no clear D gene. CDR1 and CDR2 (germline): LNHDA, SQIVND (reference sequence). The CDR3 covers 14 residues. Trimming stripped 4 bases from V and 4 bases from J, with 10 bases between. The CDR3 protein is CASSKTAYNEKLFF. Here the CDR3 DNA reads TGTGCCAGTAGTAAAACCGCCTATAATGAAAAACTGTTTTTT.

The sample holds a few counts of this clone. V and J are TRBV7-3 and TRBJ2-2; D might be TRBD1 or TRBD2, each matching 6 bases. CDR1 is SGHTA and CDR2 is FQGTGA in the germline V gene. Trimming removed 1 base at V and 6 bases at J, with 9 bases between. CDR3 length equals 14 residues. Written as DNA, the CDR3 is TGTGCCAGCAGCTTAATGGGGGGCTCCGGGGAGCTGTTTTTT. Translated: CASSLMGGSGELFF.

The gene calls are TRBV6-5 and TRBJ1-5; D remains ambiguous. Germline assignment: CDR1 MNHEY and CDR2 SVGAGI. Trimming shortened V by 2 bases and J by 0 bases, and 2 bases separated the two germline ends. CDR3 length equals 13 residues. CDR3 nucleotide sequence: TGTGCCAGCAGTTACGATAGCAATCAGCCCCAGCATTTT. Amino acid sequence: CASSYDSNQPQHF.

This clone was found once. The chain is built from TRBV24-1 and TRBJ2-1, with 9 bases matching TRBD2. This CDR3 has 15 residues. Looked up from germline, CDR1 is KGHDR and CDR2 is SFDVKD. The trim removed 3 bases at V and 7 bases at J, leaving 6 bases unmatched. Here the CDR3 reads CATSDQLAGPNEQFF. The CDR3 DNA sequence: TGTGCCACCAGTGATCAACTAGCGGGCCCGAATGAGCAGTTCTTC.

The chain links TRBV6-2 or TRBV6-3 to TRBJ2-3; no firm D call. This CDR3 is built from 14 residues. The V end lost 0 bases, the J end lost 1 base, and 5 bases lay between the germline ends. Germline V gene data show CDR1 as MNHEY and CDR2 as SVGEGT. The CDR3 DNA reads as TGTGCCAGCAGTTACTCGTCGCGCACAGATACGCAGTATTTT. As protein: CASSYSSRTDTQYF.

This rearrangement joins TRBV30 to TRBJ2-1; D tentatively fits TRBD1 or TRBD2 (5 bases each). Per the germline V gene, CDR1 is GTSNPN and CDR2 is SVGIG (reference sequence). The germline V and J ends were trimmed by 3 bases and 0 bases, with 18 bases remaining between them. The CDR3 length is 17 residues. Here the CDR3 reads CAWRPGTTPSSYNEQFF. The CDR3 nucleotides are TGTGCCTGGAGGCCCGGGACGACTCCGAGCTCCTACAATGAGCAGTTCTTC.

DNA for the CDR3: TGTGCCAGTTGCCCCTCGGGTAATGAAAAACTGTTTTTT. Translated: CASCPSGNEKLFF. V is TRBV19 and J is TRBJ1-4; the D is unclear. Germline V gives CDR1 LNHDA, CDR2 SQIVND (reference sequence). V gave up 8 bases and J gave up 4 bases, with 11 bases separating them. CDR3 size: 13 residues.

This chain joins TRBV5-4 and TRBJ2-2; D gene unclear. The CDR3 length is 13 residues. Germline CDR1 SGHNT, CDR2 YYREEE (reference sequence). With 1 base removed from V and 1 base from J, the gap between germline ends came to 2 bases. CDR3 in DNA: TGTGCCAGCAGCTTGAAGAACACCGGGGAGCTGTTTTTT. Amino acid sequence: CASSLKNTGELFF.